These 20 T cell receptor beta chains originate from one sample sequenced in a study of blood T cell repertoires in COVID-19. TCRdb keeps only in-frame clones here, not all; method: immunoSEQ multiplex PCR. The table lists nearly 110,000 clones, about 89% of them singletons, with approximately 5% in the top ten. Input material: peripheral blood. The receptors derive from a man aged 40-50 years with active or convalescent COVID-19.

The chain employs TRBV28 and TRBJ2-7; 10 bases line up with TRBD2. The V gene end was trimmed by 5 bases and the J gene end by 5 bases; junction bases not matched to a gene: 9. The CDR3 spans 15 residues. Per the germline V gene, CDR1 is MDHEN and CDR2 is SYDVKM. This CDR3 is CASSTPSGSRNEQYF. The CDR3 DNA follows: TGTGCCAGCAGTACGCCTAGCGGGAGTAGGAACGAGCAGTACTTC.

The chain combines TRBV27 with TRBJ1-4; D is ambiguous. Trimming took off 6 bases at V and 6 bases at J, with 17 bases between the two ends. The CDR3 extends over 15 amino acids. Germline V gene sequence: CDR1 MNHEY, CDR2 SMNVEV (reference sequence). As DNA, the CDR3 is TGTGCCAGCAGGGGCTTGGAGGGAAATGATGAAAAACTGTTTTTT. It codes for CASRGLEGNDEKLFF.

The rearrangement links TRBV12-3 or TRBV12-4 to TRBJ1-2; 9 bases line up with TRBD1. The CDR3 covers 13 residues. Trimming cost V 7 bases and J 5 bases; bases outside gene matches: 5. CDR3 residues: CASKQGASYGYTF. DNA for the CDR3: TGTGCCAGCAAACAGGGGGCAAGTTATGGCTACACCTTC.

The genes are TRBV10-3 and TRBJ2-6; perhaps TRBD1 as D (5 bases). The germline V gene encodes CDR1 ENHRY and CDR2 SYGVKD. Trimming stripped 5 bases from V and 1 base from J, with 15 bases between. This CDR3 is 17 amino acids long. The CDR3 DNA is TGTGCCATCAGTTTGAGACAGCCTCTTTCTGGGGCCAACGTCCTGACTTTC. Translated: CAISLRQPLSGANVLTF.

The chain combines TRBV3-1 (or the pseudogene TRBV3-2) with TRBJ1-2; 9 bases match TRBD1. Per the germline V gene, CDR1 is LGHDT and CDR2 is YNNKEL (reference sequence). The CDR3 sequence is 13 residues long. After removal of 4 bases from V and 11 bases from J, the junction contained 8 bases not matched to a gene. In DNA, the CDR3 is TGTGCCAGCAGCCGACAGGGGGGACAAAGTTACACCTTC. Translating it yields CASSRQGGQSYTF.

CDR3 in amino acids: CASSQGLAGGPSEQYF. The CDR3 DNA reads as TGTGCCAGCAGCCAGGGACTAGCGGGAGGGCCCAGCGAGCAGTACTTC. The rearrangement joins TRBV11-2 to TRBJ2-7; 16 bases match TRBD2. The ends lost 5 bases at V and 6 bases at J; junction bases unmatched: 7. Germline CDR1 reads SGHAT; CDR2 reads FQNNGV. The CDR3 spans 16 residues.

The V and J genes are TRBV7-2 and TRBJ2-1, with TRBD2 matching 12 bases. The V and J ends lost 2 bases and 7 bases, in that order; junction bases with no gene match: 6. Germline CDR1 and CDR2: SGHTA and FQGNSA. The CDR3 consists of 16 residues. In nucleotides, the CDR3 is TGTGCCAGCAGCTTATCGACTAGCGGGAGCCAGAATGAGCAGTTCTTC. It is translated as CASSLSTSGSQNEQFF.

This chain links TRBV6-5 with TRBJ1-4; no clear D. The CDR3 is made up of 15 amino acids. The V end was cut by 3 bases, the J end by 7 bases, with 15 bases between. Germline loops: CDR1 MNHEY, CDR2 SVGAGI. In DNA, the CDR3 is TGTGCCAGCAGTTATAATGTGCAGGCAGTTGAAAAACTGTTTTTT. Its translation: CASSYNVQAVEKLFF.

The genes are TRBV30 and TRBJ2-1, with TRBD2 matching 9 bases. V gave up 8 bases and J gave up 6 bases; unmatched junction bases: 5. Germline CDR1 and CDR2: GTSNPN and SVGIG (reference sequence). The CDR3 spans 12 residues. CDR3 DNA: TGTGCCCGGGGGACTAGCCCCAATGAGCAGTTCTTC. Translation gives CARGTSPNEQFF.

J is TRBJ2-7 and V is TRBV9, with D maybe TRBD2 (6 bases). The CDR3 loop spans 13 amino acids. V lost 0 bases to trimming and J lost 6 bases, with 10 bases between them. Germline V gene lookup returns CDR1 SGDLS and CDR2 YYNGEE. The CDR3 region is CASSVALRGEQYF. Here the CDR3 DNA reads TGTGCCAGCAGCGTAGCCTTGCGGGGCGAGCAGTACTTC. Supplemented by reference TRBV9 and TRBJ2-7, the full variable domain reads DSGVTQTPKHLITATGQRVTLRCSPRSGDLSVYWYQQSLDQGLQFLIQYYNGEERAKGNILERFSAQQFPDLHSELNLSSLELGDSALYFCASSVALRGEQYFGPGTRLTVT.

As to this clone: One end of the junction is discordant with germline, which a read error may explain. The J gene is TRBJ2-7, the V gene TRBV5-1; D not certain. The CDR3 is 12 amino acids. Germline values: CDR1 SGHRS, CDR2 YFSETQ. The chain's CDR3 is CASRLESYEQYF. CDR3 coding DNA: TGCGCCAGCAGATTGGAGAGTTACGAGCAGTACTTC. Full variable domain (remainder filled in from reference TRBV5-1 and TRBJ2-7): KAGVTQTPRYLIKTRGQQVTLSCSPISGHRSVSWYQQTPGQGLQFLFEYFSETQRNKGNFPGRFSGRQFSNSRSEMNVSTLELGDSALYLCASRLESYEQYFGPGTRLTVT.

This clone was seen only a few times. The chain uses TRBV19 and TRBJ1-2; a weak D match, TRBD1 (5 bases). Trimming took 5 bases from V and 6 from J, leaving 19 bases between them. CDR1 and CDR2 from the germline V gene are LNHDA and SQIVND (reference sequence). The CDR3 has 15 amino acids. In nucleotides, the CDR3 is TGTGCCAGTAGTCCCGCGACTGACGGGGGGAATGGCTACACCTTC. As protein: CASSPATDGGNGYTF.

This clone was found once. The CDR3 DNA reads TGTGCCAGTAGTATTGCGGGACAGGGGATCGATACGCAGTATTTT. Protein product: CASSIAGQGIDTQYF. The chain links TRBV19 to TRBJ2-3; TRBD1 matches at 10 bases. Unmatched junction bases numbered 6, after V lost 3 bases and J lost 6 bases. Germline V gene sequence: CDR1 LNHDA, CDR2 SQIVND (reference sequence). This CDR3 region has 15 residues.

This clone is a singleton in its sample. The chain links TRBV5-1 to TRBJ2-5; maybe TRBD2 (6 bases). Trimming pared 6 bases from V and 1 base from J, leaving 13 bases between. There are 14 residues in the CDR3. Germline CDR1 is SGHRS and CDR2 is YFSETQ. CDR3 loop: CASTRGVTQETQYF. The DNA for the CDR3 is TGCGCCAGCACCCGCGGGGTTACCCAAGAGACCCAGTACTTC. Looking up the rest from reference TRBV5-1 and TRBJ2-5 gives the full variable domain: KAGVTQTPRYLIKTRGQQVTLSCSPISGHRSVSWYQQTPGQGLQFLFEYFSETQRNKGNFPGRFSGRQFSNSRSEMNVSTLELGDSALYLCASTRGVTQETQYFGPGTRLLVL.

The chain uses TRBV27 and TRBJ2-7; tentative D call: TRBD2 (6 bases). CDR3 length equals 14 residues. The germline V gene encodes CDR1 MNHEY and CDR2 SMNVEV (reference sequence). V gave up 6 bases and J gave up 7 bases, with 19 bases separating them. Here the CDR3 reads CASSRPGLLAEQYF. CDR3 nucleotide sequence: TGTGCCAGCAGCCGACCGGGACTCCTTGCAGAGCAGTACTTC.

The chain links TRBV4-1 to TRBJ1-4, with 10 bases matching TRBD1. V lost 1 base to trimming and J lost 9 bases; unmatched junction nucleotides: 11. Looked up from germline, CDR1 is MGHRA and CDR2 is YSYEKL. This CDR3 contains 17 residues. The chain's CDR3 is CASSQADGTGARKKLFF. The CDR3 DNA sequence: TGCGCCAGCAGCCAAGCAGATGGGACAGGGGCAAGGAAAAAACTGTTTTTT.

The V and J genes are TRBV6-5 and TRBJ1-5, with D maybe TRBD1 (5 bases). Germline V gives CDR1 MNHEY, CDR2 SVGAGI. Trimming took off 10 bases at V and 1 base at J, with 14 bases between the two ends. The CDR3 is 14 amino acids. The CDR3 nucleotides are TGTGCCATCAAGCGGGGGTGGAGCAATCAGCCCCAGCATTTT. Protein product: CAIKRGWSNQPQHF.

The chain couples TRBV28 to TRBJ2-7, with D unclear. Trimming took off 1 base at V and 0 bases at J, with 13 bases between the two ends. Germline lookup yields CDR1 MDHEN and CDR2 SYDVKM. The CDR3 is 16 residues long. The CDR3 bases are TGTGCCAGCAGTTTATCGGTACTATTTAGCTCCTACGAGCAGTACTTC. Its translation is CASSLSVLFSSYEQYF.

The chain has TRBV9 and TRBJ1-3, with 9 bases identical to TRBD1. This CDR3 is built from 14 residues. Per germline, CDR1 SGDLS and CDR2 YYNGEE. V lost 3 bases and J lost 5; bases outside the gene matches: 3. CDR3 sequence reads: CASSEGTGRNTIYF. As DNA, the CDR3 is TGTGCCAGCAGCGAAGGGACAGGGAGAAACACCATATATTTT.

The genes are TRBV28 and TRBJ1-5; 7 bases are shared with TRBD1. The CDR3 covers 16 residues. The germline V gene encodes CDR1 MDHEN and CDR2 SYDVKM. With V trimmed by 1 base and J by 3 bases, 6 bases remained unmatched. The CDR3 loop reads CASSLYYRGDNQPQHF. The DNA of the CDR3 is TGTGCCAGCAGTTTATACTACAGGGGCGACAATCAGCCCCAGCATTTT.